The 31 T cell receptor beta chains given below trace back to one sample, sequenced in a study of T cell responses to AZD1222 COVID-19 vaccine. TCRdb's copy holds only in-frame clones and misses some; the assay was immunoSEQ multiplex PCR. The sample lists about 150,000 clones, 84% seen once, with 4.1% in the top ten. Source: peripheral blood, taken on day 0 of AZD1222 vaccination. The receptors derive from an adult in good health.

V is TRBV14 and J is TRBJ2-3, with 7 bases lining up with TRBD1. The CDR3 length is 16 residues. Germline V gene sequence: CDR1 SGHDN, CDR2 FVKESK. V lost 3 bases and J lost 0; bases outside the gene matches: 6. In nucleotides, the CDR3 is TGTGCCAGCAGCCAGATGGGACAGTTAAGCACAGATACGCAGTATTTT. Its translation: CASSQMGQLSTDTQYF.

This chain connects TRBV10-3 to TRBJ2-7; perhaps TRBD2 as D (6 bases). Germline loops: CDR1 ENHRY, CDR2 SYGVKD. Trimming pared 5 bases from V and 2 bases from J, leaving 7 bases between. This CDR3 has 12 amino acids. In DNA, the CDR3 is TGTGCCATCAGTTGGGGGGCCTACGAGCAGTACTTC. Amino acids: CAISWGAYEQYF.

The chain combines TRBV18 with TRBJ2-3, with a weak D call TRBD2 (5 bases). This CDR3 is built from 13 residues. The ends were cut back, 2 bases at V and 6 bases at J, with 9 bases in the middle. In germline, CDR1 is KGHSH, CDR2 LQKENI. The chain's CDR3 is CASSPGLSDTQYF. Here the CDR3 DNA reads TGTGCCAGCTCACCAGGACTTTCGGATACGCAGTATTTT. The variable domain in full, completed from reference TRBV18 and TRBJ2-3, reads NAGVMQNPRHLVRRRGQEARLRCSPMKGHSHVYWYRQLPEEGLKFMVYLQKENIIDESGMPKERFSAEFPKEGPSILRIQQVVRGDSAAYFCASSPGLSDTQYFGPGTRLTVL.

By proportion, this clone is medium-sized. The J gene is TRBJ2-5, the V gene TRBV7-9; TRBD2 is a possible D gene (6 bases). Germline V gene sequence: CDR1 SEHNR, CDR2 FQNEAQ (reference sequence). Trimming took off 3 bases at V and 5 bases at J, with 19 bases between the two ends. CDR3 length equals 16 residues. The CDR3 reads CASSLLNSRELETQYF. The CDR3 region has the DNA TGTGCCAGCAGCTTGCTAAATTCCCGGGAGTTGGAGACCCAGTACTTC.

The rearrangement links TRBV7-2 to TRBJ1-5; D not resolved. Between the trimmed V and J ends, which lost 0 bases and 1 base, there was a span of 7 bases. CDR3 size: 15 residues. Germline-derived CDR1 and CDR2 are SGHTA and FQGNSA. The CDR3 coding sequence is TGTGCCAGCAGCTTAGCAAGTAGGAGCAATCAGCCCCAGCATTTT. Amino acids: CASSLASRSNQPQHF.

The chain carries TRBV19 and TRBJ1-1; 8 bases are shared with TRBD1. With 10 bases clipped from V and 1 base from J, the junction kept 11 bases outside the gene matches. This CDR3 has 15 amino acids. Germline CDR1 reads LNHDA; CDR2 reads SQIVND (reference sequence). The CDR3 DNA reads TGTGCCACCGCACGATGGGGACAGGAGAACACTGAAGCTTTCTTT. It encodes CATARWGQENTEAFF.

The chain has TRBV7-2 and TRBJ2-1; D is uncertain. Trimming took 5 bases from V and 13 from J, leaving 15 bases between them. Germline CDR1 reads SGHTA; CDR2 reads FQGNSA. CDR3 length: 12 residues. CDR3 sequence reads: CASSLTRVDQFF. CDR3 nucleotides: TGTGCCAGCAGCCTAACAAGGGTGGATCAGTTCTTC.

The chain links TRBV5-4 to TRBJ1-6, with D perhaps matching TRBD1 (5 bases). V shed 0 bases and J shed 5 bases, with 9 bases lying between them. Germline CDR1 SGHNT, CDR2 YYREEE (reference sequence). The CDR3 totals 15 residues. CDR3 in amino acids: CASSLGLGDNSPLHF. CDR3 nucleotide sequence: TGTGCCAGCAGCTTGGGTCTAGGGGATAATTCACCCCTCCACTTT. The variable domain in full, with the rest retrieved from reference TRBV5-4 and TRBJ1-6, is ETGVTQSPTHLIKTRGQQVTLRCSSQSGHNTVSWYQQALGQGPQFIFQYYREEENGRGNFPPRFSGLQFPNYSSELNVNALELDDSALYLCASSLGLGDNSPLHFGNGTRLTVT.

The chain recombines TRBV5-5 with TRBJ2-7; TRBD1 matches 9 bases. CDR1 SGHKS and CDR2 YYEKEE come from the germline V gene (reference sequence). With V trimmed by 4 bases and J by 6 bases, 14 bases remained unmatched. This CDR3 has 16 amino acids. The CDR3 spells CASSPRPGQGLAEQYF. The CDR3 DNA sequence: TGTGCCAGCAGCCCCCGACCGGGACAGGGCCTTGCCGAGCAGTACTTC. The whole variable domain, remainder taken from reference TRBV5-5 and TRBJ2-7, is DAGVTQSPTHLIKTRGQQVTLRCSPISGHKSVSWYQQVLGQGPQFIFQYYEKEERGRGNFPDRFSARQFPNYSSELNVNALLLGDSALYLCASSPRPGQGLAEQYFGPGTRLTVT.

The V call is TRBV7-8, the J call TRBJ1-1; a weak D match, TRBD1 (5 bases). CDR3 length: 14 amino acids. The V end lost 4 bases, the J end lost 1 base, and 10 bases lay between the germline ends. From germline, CDR1 is SGHVS and CDR2 FQNEAQ. The CDR3 loop reads CASSYSGPNTEAFF. The CDR3 nucleotides are TGTGCCAGCAGCTATTCGGGACCGAACACTGAAGCTTTCTTT. Based on the CDR3 plus reference TRBV7-8 and TRBJ1-1, the full variable domain is GAGVSQSPRYKVAKRGQDVALRCDPISGHVSLFWYQQALGQGPEFLTYFQNEAQLDKSGLPSDRFFAERPEGSVSTLKIQRTQQEDSAVYLCASSYSGPNTEAFFGQGTRLTVV.

The chain carries TRBV24-1 and TRBJ2-3; TRBD2 is a possible D gene (6 bases). V lost 5 bases to trimming and J lost 2 bases, with 13 bases between them. Germline values: CDR1 KGHDR, CDR2 SFDVKD. The CDR3 extends over 15 amino acids. The CDR3 coding sequence is TGTGCCACCAGTGCTATCGCGGGAAACACAGATACGCAGTATTTT. Translating it yields CATSAIAGNTDTQYF.

The rearrangement joins TRBV2 to TRBJ1-6; a possible D gene is TRBD1 (6 bases). The V gene's germline CDR1 is SNHLY and CDR2 FYNNEI. The CDR3 covers 14 residues. Between the trimmed V and J ends, which lost 8 bases and 7 bases, there was a span of 15 bases. CDR3 residues: CASCTGAGNSPLHF. CDR3 DNA: TGTGCCAGCTGTACGGGGGCGGGAAATTCACCCCTCCACTTT.

The V call is TRBV6-5, the J call TRBJ2-2; no reliable D call. The V gene lost 8 bases and the J gene lost 3 bases, with 10 bases spanning the gap. The CDR3 is made up of 13 amino acids. Per the germline V gene, CDR1 is MNHEY and CDR2 is SVGAGI. CDR3 sequence reads: CASLTGDTGELFF. In nucleotides, the CDR3 is TGTGCCAGCCTCACTGGAGACACCGGGGAGCTGTTTTTT.

This rearrangement joins TRBV28 to TRBJ2-7; D gene ambiguous. The germline V and J ends were trimmed by 5 bases and 2 bases, with 10 bases remaining between them. The CDR3 consists of 13 residues. Germline V CDR1 and CDR2: MDHEN, SYDVKM. The DNA for the CDR3 is TGTGCCAGCAGTCCAGGCAACACCTACGAGCAGTACTTC. This codes for CASSPGNTYEQYF.

This chain links TRBV11-2 with TRBJ1-3; 10 positions match TRBD1. Per germline, CDR1 SGHAT and CDR2 FQNNGV. CDR3 size: 15 residues. With V trimmed by 1 base and J by 8 bases, 5 bases remained unmatched. The CDR3 loop is CASSLGDRGSDTIYF. CDR3 DNA sequence: TGTGCCAGCAGCTTAGGGGACAGGGGTTCGGACACCATATATTTT.

This chain uses TRBV9 with TRBJ2-2; D not certain. Germline loops: CDR1 SGDLS, CDR2 YYNGEE. V lost 0 bases and J lost 4, with 4 bases in between. The CDR3 has 13 amino acids. As DNA, the CDR3 is TGTGCCAGCAGCGTAGTGTCCACCGGGGAGCTGTTTTTT. Translation: CASSVVSTGELFF.

This chain connects TRBV7-9 to TRBJ1-1, with 7 bases that match TRBD1. The CDR3 is made up of 16 amino acids. V shed 7 bases, J shed 2 bases, and the junction held 13 bases outside the gene matches. The germline V gene has CDR1 SEHNR and CDR2 FQNEAQ (reference sequence). The CDR3 loop is CASTKLRGLANTEAFF. The DNA of the CDR3 is TGTGCCAGCACCAAGCTAAGGGGGCTGGCAAACACTGAAGCTTTCTTT.

This sequence joins TRBV2 and TRBJ2-5; 7 bases align to TRBD1. In germline, CDR1 is SNHLY, CDR2 FYNNEI. This CDR3 has 14 amino acids. V lost 5 bases, J lost 2 bases, and 5 bases stayed unmatched. The chain's CDR3 is CASSIGTVQETQYF. CDR3 DNA: TGTGCCAGCAGTATTGGGACAGTACAAGAGACCCAGTACTTC.

The chain carries TRBV5-4 and TRBJ2-2; 8 bases align to TRBD1. The trim removed 3 bases at V and 0 bases at J, leaving 1 base unmatched. Germline V gene sequence: CDR1 SGHNT, CDR2 YYREEE (reference sequence). The CDR3 is 15 amino acids. As DNA, the CDR3 is TGTGCCAGCAGCTCGGGACAGGCGAACACCGGGGAGCTGTTTTTT. Its translation is CASSSGQANTGELFF. The full variable domain, rest sourced from reference TRBV5-4 and TRBJ2-2, is ETGVTQSPTHLIKTRGQQVTLRCSSQSGHNTVSWYQQALGQGPQFIFQYYREEENGRGNFPPRFSGLQFPNYSSELNVNALELDDSALYLCASSSGQANTGELFFGEGSRLTVL.

The rearrangement joins TRBV5-6 to TRBJ1-2; D not resolved. The CDR3 contains 15 residues. Looked up from germline, CDR1 is SGHDT and CDR2 is YYEEEE. Deletions cut 0 bases from V and 0 bases from J, with 9 bases between. The CDR3 sequence is CASSLGRFTNYGYTF. CDR3 bases: TGTGCCAGCAGCTTGGGGCGCTTCACTAACTATGGCTACACCTTC.

The J gene is TRBJ1-3, the V gene TRBV7-2, with D uncertain. Per germline, CDR1 SGHTA and CDR2 FQGNSA. Trimming removed 5 bases from V and 0 bases from J, with 8 bases in between. The CDR3 loop spans 14 amino acids. The CDR3 spells CASSPGSSGNTIYF. CDR3 nucleotide sequence: TGTGCCAGCAGCCCGGGGAGCTCTGGAAACACCATATATTTT.

This chain connects TRBV6-8 to TRBJ1-6; D unclear. Germline values: CDR1 MNHGY, CDR2 SAAAGT. Trimming left V 6 bases short and J 5 bases short, with 8 bases between. The CDR3 covers 13 residues. Here the CDR3 DNA reads TGTGCCAGCAGGGCAAACGATAATTCACCCCTCCACTTT. The encoded protein is CASRANDNSPLHF.

This clone was found a few times. This chain's CDR3 is CATSDSKTGGREKLFF. CDR3 coding DNA: TGTGCCACCAGTGATTCGAAGACAGGAGGACGTGAAAAACTGTTTTTT. The chain links TRBV24-1 to TRBJ1-4, with D maybe TRBD1 (6 bases). CDR3 size: 16 residues. The V gene lost 2 bases and the J gene lost 7 bases, with 16 bases spanning the gap. The V gene's germline CDR1 is KGHDR and CDR2 SFDVKD.

V usage is TRBV7-9 and J usage is TRBJ1-1, with D unclear. The CDR3 is 15 residues long. Germline V gene lookup returns CDR1 SEHNR and CDR2 FQNEAQ (reference sequence). Trimming shortened V by 5 bases and J by 3 bases, and 16 bases separated the two germline ends. CDR3: CASSRGEGKDTEAFF. DNA for the CDR3: TGTGCCAGCAGCCGCGGGGAGGGTAAGGACACTGAAGCTTTCTTT.

The chain recombines TRBV13 with TRBJ2-1, with 9 bases matching TRBD2. This CDR3 has 16 residues. The V gene's germline CDR1 is PRHDT and CDR2 FYEKMQ (reference sequence). The J segment lost 2 bases and the V segment lost 5 bases, leaving 7 bases of the junction unmatched. The CDR3 nucleotides read TGTGCCAGCAGCACCCGAAGCGGGGGGCCCTACAATGAGCAGTTCTTC. Translation: CASSTRSGGPYNEQFF.

This clone was observed a handful of times. The rearrangement joins TRBV3-1 (or the pseudogene TRBV3-2) to TRBJ2-2; 7 positions match TRBD2. The germline V gene has CDR1 LGHDT and CDR2 YNNKEL (reference sequence). V lost 4 bases to trimming and J lost 3 bases; unmatched junction nucleotides: 8. This CDR3 is built from 16 residues. The CDR3 region is CASSLRRGGDTGELFF. The CDR3 coding sequence is TGTGCCAGCAGCCTCAGAAGGGGAGGGGACACCGGGGAGCTGTTTTTT.

V and J are TRBV9 and TRBJ1-6; possible D gene TRBD1, 5 bases. V was clipped by 2 bases and J by 7 bases, with 10 bases between them. Germline V lookup: CDR1 SGDLS, CDR2 YYNGEE. This CDR3 spans 14 amino acids. In nucleotides, the CDR3 is TGTGCCAGCAGCGTCCAGGGAGAGAATTCACCCCTCCACTTT. Amino acids: CASSVQGENSPLHF.

This chain joins TRBV19 and TRBJ2-3, with D possibly being TRBD1 (5 bases). The CDR3 runs 13 residues. Germline V lookup: CDR1 LNHDA, CDR2 SQIVND (reference sequence). V shed 5 bases and J shed 4 bases, with 10 bases lying between them. CDR3 DNA: TGTGCCAGTAGTGCGCAGGGATCAGATACGCAGTATTTT. Its protein product is CASSAQGSDTQYF.

The V call is TRBV7-3, the J call TRBJ2-2; D possibly corresponds to TRBD1 (5 bases). Trimming took 2 bases from V and 4 from J, leaving 8 bases between them. The germline CDR1 and CDR2 sequences are SGHTA and FQGTGA. CDR3 size: 14 residues. CDR3 in amino acids: CASSLGAGTGELFF. CDR3 nucleotides: TGTGCCAGCAGCTTAGGGGCAGGCACCGGGGAGCTGTTTTTT.

V usage is TRBV6-5 and J usage is TRBJ2-2; 7 nucleotides agree with TRBD1. Germline trimming cut 7 bases from V and 4 bases from J; bases unmatched to any gene: 9. Germline CDR1 and CDR2: MNHEY and SVGAGI. The CDR3 sequence is 15 residues long. The CDR3: CASNGRGGSTGELFF. CDR3 sequence (DNA): TGTGCCAGCAACGGTAGAGGGGGCAGCACCGGGGAGCTGTTTTTT.

The chain carries TRBV3-1 (or the pseudogene TRBV3-2) and TRBJ1-6; D remains ambiguous. Germline V gene data show CDR1 as LGHDT and CDR2 as YNNKEL (reference sequence). Trimming took off 3 bases at V and 4 bases at J, with 7 bases between the two ends. This CDR3 contains 14 residues. The CDR3 sequence is CASSHTAYNSPLHF. The CDR3 DNA sequence: TGTGCCAGCAGCCATACAGCTTATAATTCACCCCTCCACTTT.